These 27 T cell receptor beta chains were all obtained from the same sample, sequenced in a study of blood T cell repertoires in COVID-19. Profiled with immunoSEQ multiplex PCR; TCRdb holds only in-frame clones, not every one. The sample holds under 65,000 clones; roughly nine tenths are singletons and the top ten take around a fifth. Material: peripheral blood. These receptor sequences come from a woman older than 75 with COVID-19, enrolled during active disease.

As concerns this clone: This sample also contains other DNA sequences that code for the same CDR3. The chain combines TRBV6-5 with TRBJ1-2; D may be TRBD1 (6 bases). Trimming took 2 bases from V and 1 from J, leaving 14 bases between them. Per the germline V gene, CDR1 is MNHEY and CDR2 is SVGAGI. This CDR3 contains 16 residues. The CDR3 here is CASSYHWGGFNYGYTF. In nucleotides, the CDR3 is TGTGCCAGCAGTTACCACTGGGGGGGCTTTAACTATGGCTACACCTTC.

V usage is TRBV27 and J usage is TRBJ1-2, with 10 bases lining up with TRBD1. With 7 bases clipped from V and 0 bases from J, the junction kept 11 bases outside the gene matches. CDR1 MNHEY and CDR2 SMNVEV come from the germline V gene (reference sequence). The CDR3 covers 17 residues. CDR3 loop: CASKNRDRGPSNYGYTF. The CDR3, as DNA: TGTGCCAGCAAAAACCGGGACAGGGGTCCTTCTAACTATGGCTACACCTTC.

The chain carries TRBV11-2 and TRBJ2-2, with D uncertain. V dropped 1 base and J dropped 2 bases, with 5 bases sitting between them. The CDR3 runs to 14 residues. CDR1 and CDR2 from the germline V gene are SGHAT and FQNNGV. The CDR3 region has the DNA TGTGCCAGCAGCTTAGTACAAAACACCGGGGAGCTGTTTTTT. It specifies CASSLVQNTGELFF.

The chain couples TRBV11-2 to TRBJ2-7; 8 positions agree with TRBD1. This CDR3 is 14 amino acids long. Germline CDR1 and CDR2: SGHAT and FQNNGV. J lost 2 bases, V lost 2 bases, and 2 bases had no gene match. CDR3 nucleotide sequence: TGTGCCAGCAGCTTACAGGGGGCAGCCTACGAGCAGTACTTC. This encodes CASSLQGAAYEQYF. The full variable domain, rest sourced from reference TRBV11-2 and TRBJ2-7, is EAGVAQSPRYKIIEKRQSVAFWCNPISGHATLYWYQQILGQGPKLLIQFQNNGVVDDSQLPKDRFSAERLKGVDSTLKIQPAKLEDSAVYLCASSLQGAAYEQYFGPGTRLTVT.

The chain recombines TRBV2 with TRBJ1-5, with D tentatively TRBD1 (6 bases). The CDR3 is 13 amino acids. The V and J ends lost 6 bases and 4 bases respectively, with 10 bases between them. CDR1 is SNHLY and CDR2 is FYNNEI in the germline V gene. CDR3 coding DNA: TGTGCCAGCAGCTGGACAGTAAATCAGCCCCAGCATTTT. Amino acid sequence: CASSWTVNQPQHF.

A few counts support this clone. The chain recombines TRBV2 with TRBJ2-5; D gene unclear. The V end lost 0 bases, the J end lost 1 base, and 6 bases lay between the germline ends. The CDR3 is 14 residues long. From germline, CDR1 is SNHLY and CDR2 FYNNEI. The CDR3 sequence is CASSEAYSQETQYF. The CDR3 DNA is TGTGCCAGCAGTGAAGCCTACAGCCAAGAGACCCAGTACTTC.

The chain links TRBV7-3 to TRBJ1-1; tentatively, D is TRBD1 (6 bases). V lost 1 base to trimming and J lost 8 bases, with 17 bases between them. The germline V gene encodes CDR1 SGHTA and CDR2 FQGTGA. This CDR3 is 15 amino acids long. Here the CDR3 DNA reads TGTGCCAGCAGCTTAAATCAGGGGCCCAATAAGGAAGCTTTCTTT. It codes for CASSLNQGPNKEAFF.

The chain has TRBV13 and TRBJ1-6, with no clear D. The CDR3 is made up of 14 amino acids. The V gene's germline CDR1 is PRHDT and CDR2 FYEKMQ (reference sequence). V was pared by 2 bases and J by 9 bases, with 11 bases between. DNA of the CDR3: TGTGCCAGCAGCTTATACGTCCCGGGTTCACCCCTCCACTTT. Its protein product is CASSLYVPGSPLHF.

V and J are TRBV6-2 or TRBV6-3 and TRBJ1-2; no clear D gene. The CDR3 runs 11 residues. Trimming stripped 6 bases from V and 5 bases from J, with 7 bases between. Germline CDR1 reads MNHEY; CDR2 reads SVGEGT. The CDR3 sequence is CASSRRYGYTF. Here the CDR3 DNA reads TGTGCCAGCAGCCGCAGGTATGGCTACACCTTC.

The gene calls are TRBV10-3 and TRBJ1-5, with 7 bases matching TRBD1. Trimming removed 0 bases from V and 7 bases from J; junction bases left unmatched: 9. Germline-derived CDR1 and CDR2 are ENHRY and SYGVKD. The CDR3 runs to 16 residues. The CDR3 region is CAISESPDRVGQPQHF. The CDR3 DNA is TGTGCCATCAGTGAGTCCCCTGACAGGGTGGGACAGCCCCAGCATTTT.

The chain is built from TRBV6-1 and TRBJ1-2; D gene uncertain. The CDR3 extends over 15 amino acids. Germline-derived CDR1 and CDR2 are MNHNS and SASEGT. V lost 0 bases to trimming and J lost 4 bases, with 12 bases between them. The DNA for the CDR3 is TGTGCCAGCAGTGAAGCCCGGGGAGAGGCCTATGGCTACACCTTC. Translated, it gives CASSEARGEAYGYTF.

J is TRBJ2-7 and V is TRBV4-1, with 10 bases identical to TRBD1. Losses at the gene ends were 1 base for V and 6 bases for J; bases not matched to a gene: 6. Germline CDR1 MGHRA, CDR2 YSYEKL. The length of the CDR3 is 15 residues. CDR3 amino acids: CASSQVPRTGGEQYF. CDR3 nucleotide sequence: TGCGCCAGCAGCCAAGTTCCACGGACAGGGGGCGAGCAGTACTTC.

The gene calls are TRBV19 and TRBJ2-3; D is uncertain. CDR1 is LNHDA, CDR2 SQIVND, per germline (reference sequence). This CDR3 region has 14 residues. Trimming left V 0 bases short and J 2 bases short, with 6 bases between. The CDR3 reads CASSIEGNTDTQYF. The CDR3 bases are TGTGCCAGTAGTATAGAGGGCAACACAGATACGCAGTATTTT.

The gene calls are TRBV30 and TRBJ2-2, with D uncertain. From germline, CDR1 is GTSNPN and CDR2 SVGIG (reference sequence). The length of the CDR3 is 10 residues. The germline V and J ends were trimmed by 5 bases and 13 bases, with 11 bases remaining between them. This chain's CDR3 is CAWGKLGLFF. The CDR3 region has the DNA TGTGCCTGGGGGAAACTTGGGCTGTTTTTT.

The chain carries TRBV2 and TRBJ2-7; 7 bases line up with TRBD2. Per the germline V gene, CDR1 is SNHLY and CDR2 is FYNNEI. The CDR3 is 16 residues long. Trimming took 6 bases from V and 4 from J; bases not matched to a gene: 15. DNA of the CDR3: TGTGCCAGCAGCCCTAACATTGCGGGGGATCGATACGAGCAGTACTTC. As protein: CASSPNIAGDRYEQYF.

The CDR3 is CASSRFQGSGQPQHF. As DNA, the CDR3 is TGTGCCAGCAGTCGTTTCCAGGGGAGTGGACAGCCCCAGCATTTT. The V call is TRBV6-2 or TRBV6-3, the J call TRBJ1-5; D is possibly TRBD1 (6 bases). CDR1 and CDR2 from the germline V gene are MNHEY and SVGEGT. V was cut by 5 bases and J by 7 bases, with 18 bases left in between. CDR3 length equals 15 residues.

The gene calls are TRBV18 and TRBJ2-7, with 10 bases that match TRBD2. From germline, CDR1 is KGHSH and CDR2 LQKENI. This CDR3 comprises 15 residues. The V segment lost 3 bases and the J segment 4 bases; nucleotides outside the gene matches: 6. The chain's CDR3 is CASSPTSGAPYEQYF. CDR3 DNA: TGTGCCAGCTCACCTACTAGCGGGGCACCTTACGAGCAGTACTTC.

The genes are TRBV28 and TRBJ2-2; TRBD1 might be the D (6 bases). The germline CDR1 and CDR2 sequences are MDHEN and SYDVKM. V dropped 9 bases and J dropped 0 bases, with 14 bases sitting between them. This CDR3 has 15 amino acids. The CDR3 is CASIGQPANTGELFF. In DNA form, the CDR3 reads TGTGCCAGTATCGGACAGCCCGCGAACACCGGGGAGCTGTTTTTT.

The chain recombines TRBV5-1 with TRBJ2-3, with D possibly being TRBD1 (5 bases). Germline loops: CDR1 SGHRS, CDR2 YFSETQ. The CDR3 spans 13 residues. V was shortened by 4 bases and J by 2 bases, with 8 bases between the two germline ends. This chain's CDR3 is CASSPGNTDTQYF. Here the CDR3 DNA reads TGCGCCAGCAGCCCAGGGAACACAGATACGCAGTATTTT.

The chain carries TRBV18 and TRBJ1-5; no definite D call. CDR3 length: 14 amino acids. Germline-derived CDR1 and CDR2 are KGHSH and LQKENI. V lost 3 bases and J lost 0, with 6 bases in between. The CDR3 nucleotides are TGTGCCAGCTCACCCGGACTTAGCAATCAGCCCCAGCATTTT. Its translation is CASSPGLSNQPQHF.

This chain links TRBV7-2 with TRBJ2-1; TRBD1 matches at 7 bases. Looked up from germline, CDR1 is SGHTA and CDR2 is FQGNSA. The length of the CDR3 is 14 residues. Trimming took 5 bases from V and 6 from J; bases not matched to a gene: 7. The CDR3 sequence is CASSEGQAANEQFF. DNA for the CDR3: TGTGCCAGCAGCGAAGGACAGGCCGCCAATGAGCAGTTCTTC.

The gene calls are TRBV3-1 (or the pseudogene TRBV3-2) and TRBJ2-1; TRBD1 aligns across 9 bases. V gave up 7 bases and J gave up 10 bases; unmatched junction bases: 8. Looked up from germline, CDR1 is LGHDT and CDR2 is YNNKEL (reference sequence). This CDR3 comprises 13 residues. The CDR3 sequence is CASTFGTGREQFF. CDR3 nucleotides: TGTGCCAGCACCTTCGGGACAGGGCGGGAGCAGTTCTTC.

This clone was observed once. The chain recombines TRBV5-1 with TRBJ2-1; 13 bases agree with TRBD2. V dropped 4 bases and J dropped 13; count of bases not matched to a gene: 8. Germline lookup yields CDR1 SGHRS and CDR2 YFSETQ. The CDR3 is 14 residues long. The CDR3 coding sequence is TGCGCCAGCAGCCCAGGGACTAGCGGGGCCCCCCAGTTCTTC. This sequence encodes CASSPGTSGAPQFF.

The chain combines TRBV7-7 with TRBJ2-1, with D possibly TRBD2 on 6 matching bases. This CDR3 region has 15 residues. Trimming pared 5 bases from V and 3 bases from J, leaving 14 bases between. Germline V gene data show CDR1 as SSHAT and CDR2 as FNYEAQ (reference sequence). The CDR3 nucleotides are TGTGCCAGCAGCCCAAATCCCGGGGGCTACAATGAGCAGTTCTTC. Protein sequence: CASSPNPGGYNEQFF.

CDR3 nucleotides: TGTGCCAGCAGCTCCCAGACTAGCGGGGGGCCCCACAATGAGCAGTTCTTC. It specifies CASSSQTSGGPHNEQFF. J is TRBJ2-1 and V is TRBV11-2, with TRBD2 matching 13 bases. CDR3 length equals 17 residues. Trimming removed 4 bases from V and 5 bases from J; junction bases left unmatched: 8. The V gene's germline CDR1 is SGHAT and CDR2 FQNNGV. Full variable domain (remainder filled in from reference TRBV11-2 and TRBJ2-1): EAGVAQSPRYKIIEKRQSVAFWCNPISGHATLYWYQQILGQGPKLLIQFQNNGVVDDSQLPKDRFSAERLKGVDSTLKIQPAKLEDSAVYLCASSSQTSGGPHNEQFFGPGTRLTVL.

V usage is TRBV15 and J usage is TRBJ1-2; possible D gene TRBD1, 5 bases. The CDR3 length is 14 residues. CDR1 and CDR2 (germline): LNHNV, YYDKDF (reference sequence). The V end lost 0 bases, the J end lost 2 bases, and 7 bases lay between the germline ends. The CDR3 here is CATSRDTGNYGYTF. CDR3 nucleotide sequence: TGTGCCACCAGCAGAGATACAGGAAACTATGGCTACACCTTC.

As regards this clone: Compared with germline, one end of the junction differs, possibly owing to a read error. This sequence joins TRBV10-2 and TRBJ1-5; 8 positions agree with TRBD1. Looked up from germline, CDR1 is WSHSY and CDR2 is SAAADI. The CDR3 consists of 11 residues. CDR3 in amino acids: CASRDRGDLHF. CDR3 DNA: TGCGCCAGCCGTGACAGGGGTGATTTGCATTTT.